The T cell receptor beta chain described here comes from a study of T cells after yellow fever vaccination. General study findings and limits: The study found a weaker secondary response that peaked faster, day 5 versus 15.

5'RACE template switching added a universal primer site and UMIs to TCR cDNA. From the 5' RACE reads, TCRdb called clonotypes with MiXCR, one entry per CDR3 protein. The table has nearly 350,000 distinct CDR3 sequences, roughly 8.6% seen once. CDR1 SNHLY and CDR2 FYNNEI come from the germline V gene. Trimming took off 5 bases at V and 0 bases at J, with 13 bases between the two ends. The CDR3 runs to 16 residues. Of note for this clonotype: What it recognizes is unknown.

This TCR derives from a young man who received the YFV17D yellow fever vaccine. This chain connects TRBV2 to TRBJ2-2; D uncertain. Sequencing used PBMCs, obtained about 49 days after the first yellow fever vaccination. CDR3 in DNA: TGTGCCAGCAGTCTGGACCGAATTACGAACACCGGGGAGCTGTTTTTT. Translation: CASSLDRITNTGELFF.